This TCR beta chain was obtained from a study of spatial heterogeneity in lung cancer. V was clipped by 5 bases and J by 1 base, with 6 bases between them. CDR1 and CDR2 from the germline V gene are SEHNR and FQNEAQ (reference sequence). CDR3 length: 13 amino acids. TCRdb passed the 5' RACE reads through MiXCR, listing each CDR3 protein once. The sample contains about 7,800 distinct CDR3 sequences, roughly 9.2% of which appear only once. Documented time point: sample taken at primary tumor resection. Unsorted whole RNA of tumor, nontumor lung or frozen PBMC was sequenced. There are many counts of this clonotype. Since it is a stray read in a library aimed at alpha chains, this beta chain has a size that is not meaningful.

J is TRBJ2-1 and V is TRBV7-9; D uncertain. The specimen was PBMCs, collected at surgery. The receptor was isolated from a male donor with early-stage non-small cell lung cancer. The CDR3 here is CASSLKSYNEQFF. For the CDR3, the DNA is TGTGCCAGCAGCCTCAAATCCTACAATGAGCAGTTCTTC. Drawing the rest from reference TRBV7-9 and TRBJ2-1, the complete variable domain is DTGVSQNPRHKITKRGQNVTFRCDPISEHNRLYWYRQTLGQGPEFLTYFQNEAQLEKSRLLSDRFSAERPKGSFSTLEIQRTEQGDSAMYLCASSLKSYNEQFFGPGTRLTVL.